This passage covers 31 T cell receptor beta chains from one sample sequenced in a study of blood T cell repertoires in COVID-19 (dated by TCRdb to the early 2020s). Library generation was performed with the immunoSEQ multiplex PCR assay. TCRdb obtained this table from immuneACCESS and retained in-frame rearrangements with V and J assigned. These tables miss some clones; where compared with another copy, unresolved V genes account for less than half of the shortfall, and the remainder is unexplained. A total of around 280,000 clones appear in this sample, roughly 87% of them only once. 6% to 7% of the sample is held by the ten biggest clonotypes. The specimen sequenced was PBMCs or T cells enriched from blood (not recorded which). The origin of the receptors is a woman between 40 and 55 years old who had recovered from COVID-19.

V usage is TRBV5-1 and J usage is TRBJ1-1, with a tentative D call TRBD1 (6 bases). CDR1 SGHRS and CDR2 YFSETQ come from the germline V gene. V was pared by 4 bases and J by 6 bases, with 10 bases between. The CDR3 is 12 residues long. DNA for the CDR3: TGCGCCAGCAGCCAGGACAGCTCTGAAGCTTTCTTT. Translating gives CASSQDSSEAFF.

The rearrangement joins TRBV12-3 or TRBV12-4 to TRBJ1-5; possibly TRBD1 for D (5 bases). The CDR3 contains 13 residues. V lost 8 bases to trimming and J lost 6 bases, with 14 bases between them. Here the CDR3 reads CASHKGFSQPQHF. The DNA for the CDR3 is TGTGCCAGCCACAAGGGGTTTTCTCAGCCCCAGCATTTT.

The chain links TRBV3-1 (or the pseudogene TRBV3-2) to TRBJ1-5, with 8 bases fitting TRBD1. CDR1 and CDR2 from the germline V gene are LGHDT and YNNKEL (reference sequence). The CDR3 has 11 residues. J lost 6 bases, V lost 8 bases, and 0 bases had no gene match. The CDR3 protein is CASGQGQPQHF. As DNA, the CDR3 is TGTGCCAGCGGACAGGGTCAGCCCCAGCATTTT.

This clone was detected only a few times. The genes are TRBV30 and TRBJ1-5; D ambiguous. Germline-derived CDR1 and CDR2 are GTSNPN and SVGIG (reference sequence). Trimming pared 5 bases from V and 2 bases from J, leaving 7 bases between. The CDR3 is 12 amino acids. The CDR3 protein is CAWAGGNQPQHF. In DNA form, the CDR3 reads TGTGCCTGGGCGGGAGGCAATCAGCCCCAGCATTTT. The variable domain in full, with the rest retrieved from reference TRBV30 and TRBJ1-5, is SQTIHQWPATLVQPVGSPLSLECTVEGTSNPNLYWYRQAAGRGLQLLFYSVGIGQISSEVPQNLSASRPQDRQFILSSKKLLLSDSGFYLCAWAGGNQPQHFGDGTRLSIL.

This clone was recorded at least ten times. Written as DNA, the CDR3 is TGTGCCAGCAGGCCAAGAGCTAACTCCTACGAGCAGTACTTC. Translated: CASRPRANSYEQYF. This rearrangement joins TRBV7-2 to TRBJ2-7; D unresolved. Germline CDR1 is SGHTA and CDR2 is FQGNSA. Trimming pared 6 bases from V and 0 bases from J, leaving 12 bases between. The CDR3 extends over 14 amino acids.

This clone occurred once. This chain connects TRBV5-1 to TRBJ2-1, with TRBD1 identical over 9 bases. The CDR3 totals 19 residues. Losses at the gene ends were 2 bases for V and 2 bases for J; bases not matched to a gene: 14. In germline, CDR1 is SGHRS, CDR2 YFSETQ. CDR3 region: CASSFDGTGLTVTYNEQFF. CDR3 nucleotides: TGCGCCAGCAGCTTTGACGGGACAGGGCTTACCGTTACCTACAATGAGCAGTTCTTC.

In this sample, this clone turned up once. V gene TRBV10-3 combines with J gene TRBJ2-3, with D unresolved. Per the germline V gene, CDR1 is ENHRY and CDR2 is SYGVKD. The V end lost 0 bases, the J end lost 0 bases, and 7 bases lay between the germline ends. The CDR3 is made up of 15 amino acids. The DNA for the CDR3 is TGTGCCATCAGTGAGTCGGCGGCTAGCACAGATACGCAGTATTTT. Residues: CAISESAASTDTQYF.

CDR3: CASSLRGPLYNSPLHF. CDR3 nucleotide sequence: TGTGCCAGCAGTTTGCGGGGCCCCCTATATAATTCACCCCTCCACTTT. The J gene is TRBJ1-6, the V gene TRBV28; TRBD1 is a possible D gene (5 bases). Germline CDR1 and CDR2: MDHEN and SYDVKM. Between the trimmed V and J ends, which lost 3 bases and 4 bases, there was a span of 13 bases. This CDR3 comprises 16 residues.

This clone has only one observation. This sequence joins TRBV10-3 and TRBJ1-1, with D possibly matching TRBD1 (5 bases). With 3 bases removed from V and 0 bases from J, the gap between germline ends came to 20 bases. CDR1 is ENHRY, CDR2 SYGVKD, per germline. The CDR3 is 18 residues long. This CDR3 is CAISDPRGGVGLNTEAFF. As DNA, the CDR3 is TGTGCCATCAGTGACCCGCGAGGTGGGGTGGGGCTGAACACTGAAGCTTTCTTT.

CDR3 in amino acids: CASSQRGGSETQYF. The CDR3 DNA reads TGCGCCAGCAGCCAGAGAGGGGGCTCGGAGACCCAGTACTTC. The rearrangement joins TRBV4-3 to TRBJ2-5; 7 bases map to TRBD1. J lost 5 bases, V lost 3 bases, and 6 bases had no gene match. The CDR3 is made up of 14 amino acids. From germline, CDR1 is LGHNA and CDR2 YSLEER.

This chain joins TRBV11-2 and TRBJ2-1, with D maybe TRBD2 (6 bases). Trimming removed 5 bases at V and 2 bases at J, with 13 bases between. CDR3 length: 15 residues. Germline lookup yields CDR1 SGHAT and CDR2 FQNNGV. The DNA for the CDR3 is TGTGCCAGCAGCCTTTTGGCGGGGACCTACAATGAGCAGTTCTTC. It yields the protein CASSLLAGTYNEQFF.

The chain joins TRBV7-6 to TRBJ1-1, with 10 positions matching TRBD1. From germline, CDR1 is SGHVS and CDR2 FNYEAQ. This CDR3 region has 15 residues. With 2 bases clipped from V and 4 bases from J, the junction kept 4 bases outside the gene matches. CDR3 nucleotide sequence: TGTGCCAGCAGCTTATCGGGACAGGGGAGCACTGAAGCTTTCTTT. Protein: CASSLSGQGSTEAFF.

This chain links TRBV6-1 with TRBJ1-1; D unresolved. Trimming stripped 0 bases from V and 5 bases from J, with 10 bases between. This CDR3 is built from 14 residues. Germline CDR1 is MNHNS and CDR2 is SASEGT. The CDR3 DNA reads TGTGCCAGCAGTGAAGCGCTTTCGGGGACTGAAGCTTTCTTT. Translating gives CASSEALSGTEAFF.

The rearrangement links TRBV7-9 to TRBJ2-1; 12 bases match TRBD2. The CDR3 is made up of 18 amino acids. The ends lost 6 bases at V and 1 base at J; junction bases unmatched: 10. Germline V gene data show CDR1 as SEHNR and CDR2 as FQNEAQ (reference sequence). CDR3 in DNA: TGTGCCAGCAGAACCACTAGCGGGAGGTCACTTTCCTACAATGAGCAGTTCTTC. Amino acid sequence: CASRTTSGRSLSYNEQFF.

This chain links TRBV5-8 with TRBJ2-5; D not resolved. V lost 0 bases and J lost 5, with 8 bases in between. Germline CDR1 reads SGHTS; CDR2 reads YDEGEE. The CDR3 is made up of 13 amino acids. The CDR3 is CASSLGPGETQYF. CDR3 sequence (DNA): TGTGCCAGCAGCTTGGGACCCGGGGAGACCCAGTACTTC.

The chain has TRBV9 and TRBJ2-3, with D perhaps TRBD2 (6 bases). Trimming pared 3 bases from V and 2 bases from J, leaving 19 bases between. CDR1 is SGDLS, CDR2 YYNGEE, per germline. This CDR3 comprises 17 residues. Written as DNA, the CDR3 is TGTGCCAGCAGCGAACGTCTACCGCGGGAACCCACAGATACGCAGTATTTT. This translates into CASSERLPREPTDTQYF.

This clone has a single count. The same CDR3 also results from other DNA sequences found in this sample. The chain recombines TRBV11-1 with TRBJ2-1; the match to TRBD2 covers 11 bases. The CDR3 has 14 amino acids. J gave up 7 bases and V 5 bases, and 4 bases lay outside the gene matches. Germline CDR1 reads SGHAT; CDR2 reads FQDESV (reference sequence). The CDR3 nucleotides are TGTGCCAGCAGCCTACGACTAGCGGGGAATGAGCAGTTCTTC. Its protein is CASSLRLAGNEQFF.

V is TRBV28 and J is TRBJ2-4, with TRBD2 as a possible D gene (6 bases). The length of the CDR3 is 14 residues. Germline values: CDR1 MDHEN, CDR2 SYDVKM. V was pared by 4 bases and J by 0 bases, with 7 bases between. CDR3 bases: TGTGCCAGCAGTTATAGCGGAGCCAAAAACATTCAGTACTTC. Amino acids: CASSYSGAKNIQYF.

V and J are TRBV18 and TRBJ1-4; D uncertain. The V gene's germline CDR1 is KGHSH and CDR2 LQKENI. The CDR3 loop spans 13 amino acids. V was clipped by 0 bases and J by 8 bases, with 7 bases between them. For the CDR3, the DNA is TGTGCCAGCTCACCACCGACTGAGGAAAAACTGTTTTTT. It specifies CASSPPTEEKLFF.

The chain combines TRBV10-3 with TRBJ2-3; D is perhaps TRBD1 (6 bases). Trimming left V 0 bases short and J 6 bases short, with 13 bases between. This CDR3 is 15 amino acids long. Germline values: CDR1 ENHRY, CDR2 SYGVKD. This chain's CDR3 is CAISESRQGSDTQYF. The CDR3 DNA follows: TGTGCCATCAGTGAGTCGAGGCAGGGGAGTGATACGCAGTATTTT.

CDR3 DNA sequence: TGTGCCAGCAGCTTGGTTCCGGGGGGATCTGGGGCCAACGTCCTGACTTTC. It codes for CASSLVPGGSGANVLTF. This chain connects TRBV5-5 to TRBJ2-6, with 7 bases fitting TRBD2. In germline, CDR1 is SGHKS, CDR2 YYEKEE (reference sequence). Losses at the gene ends were 0 bases for V and 1 base for J; bases not matched to a gene: 4. This CDR3 is built from 17 residues.

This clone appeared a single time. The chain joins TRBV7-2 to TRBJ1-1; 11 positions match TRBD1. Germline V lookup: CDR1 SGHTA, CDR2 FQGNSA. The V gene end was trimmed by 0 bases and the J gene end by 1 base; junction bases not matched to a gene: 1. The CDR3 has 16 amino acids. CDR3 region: CASSLAGTGGNTEAFF. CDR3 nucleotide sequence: TGTGCCAGCAGCTTAGCAGGGACAGGGGGGAACACTGAAGCTTTCTTT.

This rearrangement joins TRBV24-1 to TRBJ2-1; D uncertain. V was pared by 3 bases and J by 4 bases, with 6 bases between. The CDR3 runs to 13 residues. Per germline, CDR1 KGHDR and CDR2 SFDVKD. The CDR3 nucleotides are TGTGCCACCAGTGATCCCCAATACAATGAGCAGTTCTTC. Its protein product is CATSDPQYNEQFF.

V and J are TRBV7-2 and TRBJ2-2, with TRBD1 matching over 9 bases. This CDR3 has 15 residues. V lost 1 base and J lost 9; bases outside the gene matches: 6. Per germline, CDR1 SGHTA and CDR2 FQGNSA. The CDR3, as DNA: TGTGCCAGCAGCTTAGATGGGACAGGGTTCAGGGAGCTGTTTTTT. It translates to CASSLDGTGFRELFF.

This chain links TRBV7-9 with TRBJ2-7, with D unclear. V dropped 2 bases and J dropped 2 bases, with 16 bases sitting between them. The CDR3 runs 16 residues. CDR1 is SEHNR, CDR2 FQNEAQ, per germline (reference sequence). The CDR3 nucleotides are TGTGCCAGCAGCTTAAGCGACGGAGTTCTCACCTACGAGCAGTACTTC. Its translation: CASSLSDGVLTYEQYF. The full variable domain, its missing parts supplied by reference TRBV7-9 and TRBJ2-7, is DTGVSQNPRHKITKRGQNVTFRCDPISEHNRLYWYRQTLGQGPEFLTYFQNEAQLEKSRLLSDRFSAERPKGSFSTLEIQRTEQGDSAMYLCASSLSDGVLTYEQYFGPGTRLTVT.

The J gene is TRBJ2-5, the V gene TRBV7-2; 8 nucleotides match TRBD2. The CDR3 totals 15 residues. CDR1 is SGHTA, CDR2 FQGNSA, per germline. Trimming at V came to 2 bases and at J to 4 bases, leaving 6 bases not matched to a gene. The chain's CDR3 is CASSLSGLAGETQYF. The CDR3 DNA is TGTGCCAGCAGCTTATCTGGGCTAGCGGGAGAGACCCAGTACTTC.

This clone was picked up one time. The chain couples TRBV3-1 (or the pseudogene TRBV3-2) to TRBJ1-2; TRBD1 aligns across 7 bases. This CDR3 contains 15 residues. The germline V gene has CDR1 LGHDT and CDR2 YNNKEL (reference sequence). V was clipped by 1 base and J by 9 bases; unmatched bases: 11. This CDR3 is CASSQGGQGERSYTF. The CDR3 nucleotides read TGTGCCAGCAGCCAAGGGGGGCAGGGGGAGAGGAGCTACACCTTC.

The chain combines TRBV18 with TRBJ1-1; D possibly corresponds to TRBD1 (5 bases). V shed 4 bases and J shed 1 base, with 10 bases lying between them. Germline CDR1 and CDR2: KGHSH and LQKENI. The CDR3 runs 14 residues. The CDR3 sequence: CASSLGRGNTEAFF. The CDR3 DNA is TGTGCCAGCTCACTGGGGCGCGGGAACACTGAAGCTTTCTTT. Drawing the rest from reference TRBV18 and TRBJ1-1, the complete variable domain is NAGVMQNPRHLVRRRGQEARLRCSPMKGHSHVYWYRQLPEEGLKFMVYLQKENIIDESGMPKERFSAEFPKEGPSILRIQQVVRGDSAAYFCASSLGRGNTEAFFGQGTRLTVV.

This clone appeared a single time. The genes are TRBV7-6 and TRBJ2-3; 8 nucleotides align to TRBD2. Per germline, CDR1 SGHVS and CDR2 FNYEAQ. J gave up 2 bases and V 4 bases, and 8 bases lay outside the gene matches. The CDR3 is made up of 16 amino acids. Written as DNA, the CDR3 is TGTGCCAGCAGCTCCGTTAGCGGGACGTACACAGATACGCAGTATTTT. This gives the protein CASSSVSGTYTDTQYF.

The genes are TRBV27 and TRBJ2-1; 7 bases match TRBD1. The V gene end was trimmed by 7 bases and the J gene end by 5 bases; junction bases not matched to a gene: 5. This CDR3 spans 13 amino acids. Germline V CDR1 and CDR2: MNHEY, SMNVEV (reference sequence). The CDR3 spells CASNLQGNNEQFF. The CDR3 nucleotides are TGTGCCAGCAACCTACAGGGGAACAATGAGCAGTTCTTC.

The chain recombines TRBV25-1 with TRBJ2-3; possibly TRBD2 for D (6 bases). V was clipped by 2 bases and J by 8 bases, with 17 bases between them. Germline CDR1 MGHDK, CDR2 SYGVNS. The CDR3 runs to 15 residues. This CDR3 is CASSEGGNTPLTQYF. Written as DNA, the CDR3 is TGTGCCAGCAGTGAAGGCGGGAATACTCCACTTACGCAGTATTTT. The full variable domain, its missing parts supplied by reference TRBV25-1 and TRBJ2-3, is EADIYQTPRYLVIGTGKKITLECSQTMGHDKMYWYQQDPGMELHLIHYSYGVNSTEKGDLSSESTVSRIRTEHFPLTLESARPSHTSQYLCASSEGGNTPLTQYFGPGTRLTVL.